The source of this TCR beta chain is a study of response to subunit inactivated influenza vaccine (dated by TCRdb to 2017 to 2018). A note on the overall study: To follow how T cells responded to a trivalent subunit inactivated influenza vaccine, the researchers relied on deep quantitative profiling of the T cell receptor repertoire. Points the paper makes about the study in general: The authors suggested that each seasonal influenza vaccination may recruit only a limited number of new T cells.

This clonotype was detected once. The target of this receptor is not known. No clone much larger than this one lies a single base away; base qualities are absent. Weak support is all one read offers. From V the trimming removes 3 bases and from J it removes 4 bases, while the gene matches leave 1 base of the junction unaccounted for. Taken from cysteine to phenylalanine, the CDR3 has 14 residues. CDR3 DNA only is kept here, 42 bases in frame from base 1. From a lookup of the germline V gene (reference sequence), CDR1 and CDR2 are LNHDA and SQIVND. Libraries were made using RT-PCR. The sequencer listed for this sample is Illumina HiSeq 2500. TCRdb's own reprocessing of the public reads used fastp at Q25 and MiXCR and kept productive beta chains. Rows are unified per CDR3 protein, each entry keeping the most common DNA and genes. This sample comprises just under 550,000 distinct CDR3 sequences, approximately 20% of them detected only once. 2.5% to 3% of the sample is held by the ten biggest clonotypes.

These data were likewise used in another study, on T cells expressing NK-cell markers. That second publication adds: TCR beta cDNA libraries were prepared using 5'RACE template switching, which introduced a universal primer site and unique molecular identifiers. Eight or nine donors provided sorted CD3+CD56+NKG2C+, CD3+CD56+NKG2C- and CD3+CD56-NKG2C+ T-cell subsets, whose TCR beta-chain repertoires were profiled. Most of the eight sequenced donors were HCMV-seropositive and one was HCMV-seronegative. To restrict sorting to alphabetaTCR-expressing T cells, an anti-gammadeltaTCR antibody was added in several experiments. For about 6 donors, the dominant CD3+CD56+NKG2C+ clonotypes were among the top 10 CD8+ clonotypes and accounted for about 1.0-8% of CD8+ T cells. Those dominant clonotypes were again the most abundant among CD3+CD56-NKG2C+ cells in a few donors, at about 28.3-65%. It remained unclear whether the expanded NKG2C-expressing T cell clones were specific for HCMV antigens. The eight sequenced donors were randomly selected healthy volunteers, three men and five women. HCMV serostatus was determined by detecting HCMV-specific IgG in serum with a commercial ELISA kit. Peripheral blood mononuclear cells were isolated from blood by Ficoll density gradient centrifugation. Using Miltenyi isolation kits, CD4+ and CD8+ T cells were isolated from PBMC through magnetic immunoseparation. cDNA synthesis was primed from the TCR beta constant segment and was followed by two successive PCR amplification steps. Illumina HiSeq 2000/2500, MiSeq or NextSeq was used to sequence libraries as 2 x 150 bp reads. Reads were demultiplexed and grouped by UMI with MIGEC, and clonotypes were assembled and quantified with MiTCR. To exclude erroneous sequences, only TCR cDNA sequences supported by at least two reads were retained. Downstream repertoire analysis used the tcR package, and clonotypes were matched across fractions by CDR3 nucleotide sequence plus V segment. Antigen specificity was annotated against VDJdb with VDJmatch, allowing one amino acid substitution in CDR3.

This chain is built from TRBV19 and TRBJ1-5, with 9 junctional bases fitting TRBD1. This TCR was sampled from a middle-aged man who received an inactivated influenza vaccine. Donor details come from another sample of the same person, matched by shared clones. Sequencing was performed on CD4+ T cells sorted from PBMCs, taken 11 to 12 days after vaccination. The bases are TGTGCCAGTAGTATGGACAGGGGAAATCAGCCCCAGCATTTT. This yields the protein CASSMDRGNQPQHF.